This T cell receptor (beta chain) was recovered during a study of regulatory T cells in long-lasting Graves disease. TCR beta libraries were built with iRepertoire HTBI primers and Arm-PCR of CDR3 regions. MiXCR was run by TCRdb on the multiplex PCR reads, yielding one entry per CDR3 protein. The sample includes around 230,000 distinct CDR3 sequences, 18% seen only once; the top ten take approximately 24%. CDR1 LNHDA and CDR2 SQIVND come from the germline V gene (reference sequence). The CDR3 has 15 amino acids. The junction had 6 bases not matched to a gene; V was cut back by 6 bases and J by 1 base. Stated time point: newly diagnosed GD, antithyroid drugs for less than 3 months. TCR sequences were obtained from RNA taken from PBMCs. Roughly 8.6 milliliters of peripheral blood were drawn into EDTA tubes. This clonotype has at least ten counts. Its antigen is still unknown. Study-wide results and caveats: Persistent Graves' patients showed reduced TCR diversity versus newly diagnosed patients. Preferential use of TRBV28, TRBJ1-2 and TRBJ2-5 was seen in persistent disease. Among persistent patients, a larger number of public clonotypes were shared (about 2,800) than among newly diagnosed patients (966).

The material was peripheral blood mononuclear cells (PBMCs), obtained at new diagnosis, from a patient treated with antithyroid drugs. The sequence derives from a female donor with Graves disease. This chain connects TRBV19 to TRBJ1-5; 7 positions match TRBD1. The CDR3 DNA sequence: TGTGCCAGTAGAATGACAGGGTTCAGCAATCAGCCCCAGCATTTT. Protein: CASRMTGFSNQPQHF.